A single sample is the source of the 16 T cell receptor beta chains below, sequenced in a study of blood T cell repertoires in COVID-19. The repertoire was sequenced with immunoSEQ multiplex PCR; TCRdb's copy has only in-frame clones and lacks some. The data contain approximately 270,000 clones, 70% to 90% of them singletons. Sequencing was done on a sample of peripheral blood. Receptors were obtained from a woman aged 25 to 39 with COVID-19, enrolled during active disease.

V usage is TRBV27 and J usage is TRBJ2-2, with D perhaps matching TRBD2 (7 bases). CDR1 is MNHEY and CDR2 is SMNVEV in the germline V gene (reference sequence). This CDR3 is built from 14 residues. Trimming removed 7 bases at V and 12 bases at J, with 21 bases between. The CDR3 DNA reads as TGTGCCAGCACCTCGAGGGGGGCGCGGGGGAAGCTGTTTTTT. This encodes CASTSRGARGKLFF.

Points on this clone: Other DNA sequences in the same sample also yield this CDR3. The J gene is TRBJ2-5, the V gene TRBV5-4; D unclear. The CDR3 contains 14 residues. CDR1 is SGHNT, CDR2 YYREEE, per germline (reference sequence). Trimming removed 0 bases from V and 1 base from J, with 7 bases in between. The CDR3 DNA follows: TGTGCCAGCAGCTTGGCCGGTATCCAAGAGACCCAGTACTTC. This gives the protein CASSLAGIQETQYF.

The genes are TRBV12-5 and TRBJ2-3; possible D gene TRBD2, 5 bases. V was shortened by 3 bases and J by 0 bases, with 10 bases between the two germline ends. This CDR3 comprises 15 residues. Germline-derived CDR1 and CDR2 are LGHNT and FRNRAP. CDR3 nucleotide sequence: TGTGCTAGTGGTTTCGGGGTAAGGAGCACAGATACGCAGTATTTT. Its translation: CASGFGVRSTDTQYF. The full variable domain, with the rest looked up from reference TRBV12-5 and TRBJ2-3, is DARVTQTPRHKVTEMGQEVTMRCQPILGHNTVFWYRQTMMQGLELLAYFRNRAPLDDSGMPKDRFSAEMPDATLATLKIQPSEPRDSAVYFCASGFGVRSTDTQYFGPGTRLTVL.

CDR3 in DNA: TGTGCCAGCAGCTTAAGTCAAGGAGGGAGTGGAAACACCATATATTTT. This translates into CASSLSQGGSGNTIYF. The chain has TRBV7-2 and TRBJ1-3, with no clear D. CDR1 and CDR2 from the germline V gene are SGHTA and FQGNSA. The V and J ends lost 2 bases and 3 bases respectively, with 14 bases between them. This CDR3 region has 16 residues.

The chain has TRBV11-2 and TRBJ2-1, with 7 bases lining up with TRBD1. V was pared by 5 bases and J by 5 bases, with 9 bases of the junction left unmatched. The CDR3 is made up of 15 amino acids. Looked up from germline, CDR1 is SGHAT and CDR2 is FQNNGV. CDR3 amino acids: CASSLTGVRNNEQFF. CDR3 nucleotide sequence: TGTGCCAGCAGCCTTACAGGGGTAAGGAACAATGAGCAGTTCTTC. The entire variable domain, with the rest obtained from reference TRBV11-2 and TRBJ2-1, is as follows: EAGVAQSPRYKIIEKRQSVAFWCNPISGHATLYWYQQILGQGPKLLIQFQNNGVVDDSQLPKDRFSAERLKGVDSTLKIQPAKLEDSAVYLCASSLTGVRNNEQFFGPGTRLTVL.

The chain is built from TRBV5-1 and TRBJ1-3, with 7 bases aligning to TRBD1. The V gene end was trimmed by 1 base and the J gene end by 0 bases; junction bases not matched to a gene: 4. The CDR3 is 16 residues long. The germline gives CDR1 SGHRS, CDR2 YFSETQ. CDR3 loop: CASSLRGLLSGNTIYF. The DNA of the CDR3 is TGCGCCAGCAGCTTGAGGGGGCTCCTCTCTGGAAACACCATATATTTT.

This chain connects TRBV7-2 to TRBJ2-3; tentative D call: TRBD2 (7 bases). Trimming shortened V by 5 bases and J by 3 bases, and 15 bases separated the two germline ends. The CDR3 contains 15 residues. CDR1 and CDR2 (germline): SGHTA, FQGNSA. CDR3 sequence: CASSRAGGQTDTQYF. The CDR3 DNA sequence: TGTGCCAGCAGCAGGGCCGGGGGGCAAACAGATACGCAGTATTTT.

The V and J genes are TRBV25-1 and TRBJ2-7; D not certain. CDR3 length: 13 residues. Germline CDR1 MGHDK, CDR2 SYGVNS. Trimming took 7 bases from V and 5 from J, leaving 15 bases between them. The CDR3 protein is CASTYIMSHEQYV. In nucleotides, the CDR3 is TGTGCCAGCACCTATATCATGTCCCACGAGCAGTACGTC.

The genes are TRBV5-1 and TRBJ2-3; 14 bases map to TRBD2. The ends lost 4 bases at V and 4 bases at J; junction bases unmatched: 5. Germline V gene sequence: CDR1 SGHRS, CDR2 YFSETQ. The length of the CDR3 is 16 residues. The CDR3 nucleotides read TGCGCCAGCAGCCCCGGACTAGCGGGAGGCCCAGATACGCAGTATTTT. Protein sequence: CASSPGLAGGPDTQYF. Full variable domain (missing parts from reference TRBV5-1 and TRBJ2-3): KAGVTQTPRYLIKTRGQQVTLSCSPISGHRSVSWYQQTPGQGLQFLFEYFSETQRNKGNFPGRFSGRQFSNSRSEMNVSTLELGDSALYLCASSPGLAGGPDTQYFGPGTRLTVL.

The chain carries TRBV15 and TRBJ1-4; the D is unclear. The ends were cut back, 3 bases at V and 4 bases at J, with 18 bases in the middle. CDR1 LNHNV and CDR2 YYDKDF come from the germline V gene (reference sequence). The CDR3 sequence is 17 residues long. CDR3 nucleotides: TGTGCCACCAGCAGCCGACGGGGAGAGAGGGATAATGAAAAACTGTTTTTT. This codes for CATSSRRGERDNEKLFF.

The chain is built from TRBV9 and TRBJ2-3, with a possible D match to TRBD1 (6 bases). The CDR3 length is 12 residues. Looked up from germline, CDR1 is SGDLS and CDR2 is YYNGEE. The ends were cut back, 0 bases at V and 11 bases at J, with 10 bases in the middle. This CDR3 is CASSVGGHLQYF. CDR3 bases: TGTGCCAGCAGCGTAGGGGGGCATCTGCAGTATTTT.

CDR3 sequence reads: CASRGANSPLHF. In DNA form, the CDR3 reads TGTGCCAGCAGGGGAGCTAATTCACCCCTCCACTTT. The V and J genes are TRBV28 and TRBJ1-6, with no clear D. This CDR3 comprises 12 residues. CDR1 MDHEN and CDR2 SYDVKM come from the germline V gene. V shed 6 bases and J shed 6 bases, with 6 bases lying between them.

The rearrangement joins TRBV6-1 to TRBJ2-7, with D maybe TRBD1 (5 bases). The CDR3 covers 15 residues. Per the germline V gene, CDR1 is MNHNS and CDR2 is SASEGT. Trimming pared 7 bases from V and 7 bases from J, leaving 23 bases between. Here the CDR3 reads CASTNRHRPSGEQYF. For the CDR3, the DNA is TGTGCCAGCACCAATCGACATCGCCCCTCAGGGGAGCAGTACTTC.

The chain links TRBV4-3 to TRBJ2-3; D unresolved. The V gene lost 0 bases and the J gene lost 4 bases, with 11 bases spanning the gap. CDR1 is LGHNA, CDR2 YSLEER, per germline. This CDR3 spans 15 amino acids. CDR3 DNA: TGCGCCAGCAGCCAAGATTCTGCGTTCCCAGATACGCAGTATTTT. It codes for CASSQDSAFPDTQYF.

The rearrangement uses TRBV5-4 and TRBJ1-3; D uncertain. Germline V gene data show CDR1 as SGHNT and CDR2 as YYREEE (reference sequence). CDR3 size: 16 residues. The V and J ends lost 7 bases and 2 bases respectively, with 19 bases between them. This CDR3 is CASGSIGESPGNTIYF. CDR3 nucleotides: TGTGCCAGCGGGTCTATCGGGGAAAGCCCTGGAAACACCATATATTTT.

The V gene is TRBV29-1, the J gene TRBJ1-3; D is unclear. V was pared by 7 bases and J by 0 bases, with 13 bases between. CDR1 is SQVTM, CDR2 ANQGSEA, per germline. This CDR3 region has 14 residues. The CDR3 loop is CSAMTAFSGNTIYF. For the CDR3, the DNA is TGCAGCGCCATGACTGCTTTCTCTGGAAACACCATATATTTT.